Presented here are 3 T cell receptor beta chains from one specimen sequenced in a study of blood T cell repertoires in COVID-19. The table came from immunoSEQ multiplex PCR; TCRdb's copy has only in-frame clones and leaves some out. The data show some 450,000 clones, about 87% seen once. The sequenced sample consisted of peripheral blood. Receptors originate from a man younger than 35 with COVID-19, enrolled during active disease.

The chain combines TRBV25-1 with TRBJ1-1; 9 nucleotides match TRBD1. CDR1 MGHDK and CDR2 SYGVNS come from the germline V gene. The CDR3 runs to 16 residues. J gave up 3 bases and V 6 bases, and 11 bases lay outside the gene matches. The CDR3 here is CASRETGGPLDTEAFF. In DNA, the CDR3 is TGTGCCAGCAGAGAAACAGGGGGCCCCCTCGACACTGAAGCTTTCTTT.

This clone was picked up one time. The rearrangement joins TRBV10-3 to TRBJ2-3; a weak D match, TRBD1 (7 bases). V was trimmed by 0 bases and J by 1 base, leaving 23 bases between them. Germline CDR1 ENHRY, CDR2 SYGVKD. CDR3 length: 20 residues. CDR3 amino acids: CAISESPGGLADKGTDTQYF. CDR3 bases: TGTGCCATCAGTGAGTCCCCAGGGGGACTGGCGGATAAGGGCACAGATACGCAGTATTTT.

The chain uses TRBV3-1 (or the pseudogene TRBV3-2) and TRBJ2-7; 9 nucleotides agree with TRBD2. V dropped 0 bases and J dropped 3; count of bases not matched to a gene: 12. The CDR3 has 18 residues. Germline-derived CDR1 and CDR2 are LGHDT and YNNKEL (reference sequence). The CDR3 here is CASSQEGVSGRIGYEQYF. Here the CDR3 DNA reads TGTGCCAGCAGCCAAGAAGGGGTTAGCGGGAGAATCGGCTACGAGCAGTACTTC.